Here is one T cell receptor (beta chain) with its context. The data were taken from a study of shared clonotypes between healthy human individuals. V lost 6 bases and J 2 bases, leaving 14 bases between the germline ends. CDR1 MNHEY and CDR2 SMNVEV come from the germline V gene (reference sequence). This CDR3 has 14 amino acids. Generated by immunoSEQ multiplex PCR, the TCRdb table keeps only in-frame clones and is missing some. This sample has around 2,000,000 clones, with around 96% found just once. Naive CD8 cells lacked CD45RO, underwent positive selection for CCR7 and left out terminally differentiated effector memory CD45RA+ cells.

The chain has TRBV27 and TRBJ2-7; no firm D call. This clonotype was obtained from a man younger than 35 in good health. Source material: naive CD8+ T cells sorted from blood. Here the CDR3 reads CASSLRSYTYEQYF. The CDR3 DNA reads TGTGCCAGCAGCCTACGCTCTTATACCTACGAGCAGTACTTC.